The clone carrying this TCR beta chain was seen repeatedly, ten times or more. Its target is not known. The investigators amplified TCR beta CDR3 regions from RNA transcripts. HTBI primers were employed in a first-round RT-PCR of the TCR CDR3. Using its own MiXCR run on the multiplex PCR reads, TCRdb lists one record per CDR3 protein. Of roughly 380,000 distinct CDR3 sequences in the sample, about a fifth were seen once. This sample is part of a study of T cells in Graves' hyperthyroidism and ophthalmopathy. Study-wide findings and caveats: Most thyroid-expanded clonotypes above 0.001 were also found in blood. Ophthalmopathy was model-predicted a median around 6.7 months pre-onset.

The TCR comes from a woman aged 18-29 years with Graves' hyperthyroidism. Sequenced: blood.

CDR3 sequence: CAWNRARTEAFF. CDR3 nucleotide sequence: TGTGCCTGGAACAGGGCGCGCACTGAAGCTTTCTTT. This chain links TRBV30 with TRBJ1-1; D perhaps matches TRBD1 (6 bases). V gave up 4 bases and J gave up 4 bases, with 10 bases separating them. Germline V gives CDR1 GTSNPN, CDR2 SVGIG (reference sequence). This CDR3 has 12 residues.